These 25 T cell receptor beta chains were all obtained from the same sample, sequenced in a study of shared clonotypes between healthy human individuals. Only in-frame clones appear in the TCRdb table, and some are missing; sequencing was by immunoSEQ multiplex PCR. This table has approximately 2,000,000 clones, about 94% appearing once. Selected positively for CCR7 and CD45RO-negative, naive CD8 cells excluded terminally differentiated effector memory CD45RA+ cells. Specimen: naive CD8+ T cells from PBMCs. Source of these receptors: a man between 18 and 35 years old in good health. Some clones in this sample may be carry-over from other donors' samples.

The genes are TRBV19 and TRBJ2-1; TRBD2 matches 10 bases. Per the germline V gene, CDR1 is LNHDA and CDR2 is SQIVND (reference sequence). CDR3 length: 16 amino acids. J gave up 1 base and V 7 bases, and 7 bases lay outside the gene matches. CDR3 nucleotides: TGTGCCAGTACCGCTAGCGGGAGATTGTCCTACAATGAGCAGTTCTTC. As protein: CASTASGRLSYNEQFF.

V is TRBV27 and J is TRBJ2-1; D ambiguous. The germline V gene encodes CDR1 MNHEY and CDR2 SMNVEV (reference sequence). Trimming took 10 bases from V and 5 from J, leaving 6 bases between them. This CDR3 has 10 amino acids. CDR3 nucleotide sequence: TGTGCCATTCTCCACAATGAGCAGTTCTTC. This translates into CAILHNEQFF.

The chain employs TRBV2 and TRBJ2-7, with 9 positions matching TRBD1. Germline CDR1 SNHLY, CDR2 FYNNEI. The CDR3 extends over 14 amino acids. The trim removed 3 bases at V and 5 bases at J, leaving 5 bases unmatched. This chain's CDR3 is CASSEGQGAHEQYF. The DNA of the CDR3 is TGTGCCAGCAGTGAGGGACAGGGTGCCCACGAGCAGTACTTC.

The chain has TRBV27 and TRBJ1-4; 7 nucleotides match TRBD1. CDR1 is MNHEY and CDR2 is SMNVEV in the germline V gene (reference sequence). The CDR3 consists of 14 residues. Trimming took 6 bases from V and 3 from J; bases not matched to a gene: 4. This CDR3 reads CASREGASNEKLFF. As DNA, the CDR3 is TGTGCCAGCAGGGAGGGGGCCTCTAATGAAAAACTGTTTTTT.

The V call is TRBV6-5, the J call TRBJ1-3; D is uncertain. The CDR3 runs 15 residues. V shed 9 bases and J shed 2 bases, with 17 bases lying between them. Germline V CDR1 and CDR2: MNHEY, SVGAGI. The CDR3 loop is CASYDRLGPGNTIYF. The CDR3 nucleotides read TGTGCCAGTTATGACCGGCTAGGGCCTGGAAACACCATATATTTT.

In the case of this clone: The same CDR3 arises from other DNA sequences in this sample as well. V usage is TRBV27 and J usage is TRBJ2-1; either TRBD1 or TRBD2 may supply D (6 bases each). From germline, CDR1 is MNHEY and CDR2 SMNVEV (reference sequence). The CDR3 has 15 residues. Trimming took 3 bases from V and 1 from J, leaving 10 bases between them. For the CDR3, the DNA is TGTGCCAGCAGTTTTGGAGGGGGATCCTACAATGAGCAGTTCTTC. As protein: CASSFGGGSYNEQFF.

This CDR3 is CASSPGVSSYGYTF. The CDR3 coding sequence is TGTGCCAGCAGTCCCGGGGTTTCTAGCTATGGCTACACCTTC. The chain recombines TRBV25-1 with TRBJ1-2; unclear D gene. This CDR3 has 14 residues. Trimming shortened V by 5 bases and J by 4 bases, and 14 bases separated the two germline ends. The germline V gene encodes CDR1 MGHDK and CDR2 SYGVNS.

This clone was detected once. This rearrangement joins TRBV2 to TRBJ1-2, with no clear D. Between the trimmed V and J ends, which lost 3 bases and 6 bases, there was a span of 11 bases. The CDR3 extends over 13 amino acids. Germline V lookup: CDR1 SNHLY, CDR2 FYNNEI. CDR3 nucleotides: TGTGCCAGCAGTGAGGGCGGGCGCGATGGCTACACCTTC. It translates to CASSEGGRDGYTF.

The chain recombines TRBV11-2 with TRBJ2-5; 8 bases match TRBD1. The germline CDR1 and CDR2 sequences are SGHAT and FQNNGV. CDR3 length equals 15 residues. With 4 bases clipped from V and 4 bases from J, the junction kept 8 bases outside the gene matches. The CDR3 loop is CASSSRQGRLETQYF. The CDR3 region has the DNA TGTGCCAGCAGCTCAAGACAGGGGCGGTTAGAGACCCAGTACTTC.

The gene calls are TRBV29-1 and TRBJ2-1; possibly TRBD2 for D (6 bases). Looked up from germline, CDR1 is SQVTM and CDR2 is ANQGSEA. The CDR3 covers 14 residues. For the CDR3, the DNA is TGCAGTGCAATCGGAGGGAGCTCCTACAATGAGCAGTTCTTC. It specifies CSAIGGSSYNEQFF.

Here the CDR3 DNA reads TGTGCCAGCAGCTCCGACTCGAACCCCTACGAGCAGTACTTC. It codes for CASSSDSNPYEQYF. The chain combines TRBV5-5 with TRBJ2-7; the D is unclear. Per germline, CDR1 SGHKS and CDR2 YYEKEE (reference sequence). CDR3 length: 14 amino acids. V was cut by 3 bases and J by 2 bases, with 12 bases left in between.

The V and J genes are TRBV30 and TRBJ2-1; 8 nucleotides align to TRBD1. CDR1 GTSNPN and CDR2 SVGIG come from the germline V gene (reference sequence). This CDR3 comprises 13 residues. With 5 bases clipped from V and 7 bases from J, the junction kept 7 bases outside the gene matches. CDR3 in DNA: TGTGCCTGGGAGAAGGACAGGGCGAATGAGCAGTTCTTC. Translating it yields CAWEKDRANEQFF. Variable domain in full (rest from reference TRBV30 and TRBJ2-1): SQTIHQWPATLVQPVGSPLSLECTVEGTSNPNLYWYRQAAGRGLQLLFYSVGIGQISSEVPQNLSASRPQDRQFILSSKKLLLSDSGFYLCAWEKDRANEQFFGPGTRLTVL.

V usage is TRBV7-2 and J usage is TRBJ2-7; no clear D gene. This CDR3 spans 17 amino acids. Germline V gives CDR1 SGHTA, CDR2 FQGNSA. V lost 5 bases, J lost 3 bases, and 23 bases lay in between. The CDR3 sequence is CASSISGSVLNVYEQYF. DNA of the CDR3: TGTGCCAGCAGCATATCTGGGTCAGTCCTCAACGTCTACGAGCAGTACTTC.

The CDR3 here is CASSLEGGVGYEQYF. CDR3 bases: TGTGCCAGCAGCTTAGAAGGAGGGGTTGGCTACGAGCAGTACTTC. V gene TRBV11-2 combines with J gene TRBJ2-7; maybe TRBD2 (6 bases). V shed 0 bases and J shed 3 bases, with 12 bases lying between them. The germline V gene has CDR1 SGHAT and CDR2 FQNNGV. This CDR3 is 15 amino acids long.

The rearrangement links TRBV2 to TRBJ2-7, with 12 bases identical to TRBD2. V lost 3 bases to trimming and J lost 2 bases; unmatched junction nucleotides: 5. CDR1 and CDR2 (germline): SNHLY, FYNNEI. The CDR3 spans 16 residues. CDR3 residues: CASSDLSSGRAYEQYF. The CDR3, as DNA: TGTGCCAGCAGTGACCTTTCTAGCGGGAGGGCCTACGAGCAGTACTTC.

The table lists this clone with a count of one. The chain is built from TRBV7-3 and TRBJ2-7; a weak D match, TRBD1 (6 bases). This CDR3 has 16 residues. The V end lost 2 bases, the J end lost 6 bases, and 20 bases lay between the germline ends. CDR1 and CDR2 from the germline V gene are SGHTA and FQGTGA. CDR3 bases: TGTGCCAGCAGCTTAGGTGGGGGCATGCTATCCGGCGAGCAGTACTTC. This encodes CASSLGGGMLSGEQYF.

This clone was counted once. The rearrangement links TRBV4-1 to TRBJ1-1; D is perhaps TRBD1 (5 bases). Trimming removed 6 bases at V and 0 bases at J, with 11 bases between. The CDR3 runs 14 residues. Germline values: CDR1 MGHRA, CDR2 YSYEKL. DNA of the CDR3: TGCGCCAGCAGATCGGTGGGGGTGAACACTGAAGCTTTCTTT. Translating gives CASRSVGVNTEAFF.

The chain has TRBV16 and TRBJ1-5, with no clear D. V was shortened by 1 base and J by 6 bases, with 10 bases between the two germline ends. The CDR3 is made up of 14 amino acids. Per the germline V gene, CDR1 is KGHSY and CDR2 is FQNENV. The CDR3 DNA sequence: TGTGCCAGCAGCCAATTCCCTGGGATTCAGCCCCAGCATTTT. Amino acids: CASSQFPGIQPQHF.

This clone has a single count. The chain uses TRBV29-1 and TRBJ1-2; TRBD1 aligns across 10 bases. The germline CDR1 and CDR2 sequences are SQVTM and ANQGSEA. V lost 4 bases to trimming and J lost 4 bases; unmatched junction nucleotides: 9. CDR3 size: 15 residues. The CDR3 nucleotides are TGCAGCGTTGGGGTGTTGGACAGGGGGTTCTATGGCTACACCTTC. It encodes CSVGVLDRGFYGYTF.

This clone was detected only once. V usage is TRBV28 and J usage is TRBJ2-5; D possibly corresponds to TRBD2 (5 bases). This CDR3 comprises 14 residues. With 7 bases removed from V and 4 bases from J, the gap between germline ends came to 16 bases. The V gene's germline CDR1 is MDHEN and CDR2 SYDVKM. The CDR3 DNA reads TGTGCCAGCATCCCCCTGCTAGCTCCAGAGACCCAGTACTTC. Protein product: CASIPLLAPETQYF. Together with reference TRBV28 and TRBJ2-5, the CDR3 gives the full variable domain: DVKVTQSSRYLVKRTGEKVFLECVQDMDHENMFWYRQDPGLGLRLIYFSYDVKMKEKGDIPEGYSVSREKKERFSLILESASTNQTSMYLCASIPLLAPETQYFGPGTRLLVL.

The rearrangement joins TRBV7-9 to TRBJ2-1; D remains unclear. There are 14 residues in the CDR3. The germline V gene encodes CDR1 SEHNR and CDR2 FQNEAQ (reference sequence). With 5 bases removed from V and 2 bases from J, the gap between germline ends came to 10 bases. CDR3 in DNA: TGTGCCAGCAGCGTTCTAGAACCCTACAATGAGCAGTTCTTC. It translates to CASSVLEPYNEQFF.

V usage is TRBV5-1 and J usage is TRBJ1-5, with D hard to call. This CDR3 spans 15 amino acids. The germline gives CDR1 SGHRS, CDR2 YFSETQ. The V and J ends lost 4 bases and 5 bases respectively, with 16 bases between them. CDR3 protein: CASSRTGMIDQPQHF. In DNA form, the CDR3 reads TGCGCCAGCAGCAGGACGGGGATGATAGATCAGCCCCAGCATTTT. Full variable domain (missing parts from reference TRBV5-1 and TRBJ1-5): KAGVTQTPRYLIKTRGQQVTLSCSPISGHRSVSWYQQTPGQGLQFLFEYFSETQRNKGNFPGRFSGRQFSNSRSEMNVSTLELGDSALYLCASSRTGMIDQPQHFGDGTRLSIL.

The CDR3 DNA reads TGCGCCAGCAGCCAAGCGACAACCCAAGAGACCCAGTACTTC. Protein: CASSQATTQETQYF. The chain carries TRBV4-3 and TRBJ2-5, with no clear D. V was cut by 1 base and J by 1 base, with 7 bases left in between. This CDR3 is built from 14 residues. Germline values: CDR1 LGHNA, CDR2 YSLEER.

This chain uses TRBV6-1 with TRBJ1-3; 9 nucleotides align to TRBD1. V shed 10 bases, J shed 3 bases, and the junction held 7 bases outside the gene matches. The CDR3 consists of 14 residues. Germline V CDR1 and CDR2: MNHNS, SASEGT. In DNA, the CDR3 is TGTGCCACCAGAGACAGGGGGGTTGGAAACACCATATATTTT. It specifies CATRDRGVGNTIYF.

This clone has more than one count but fewer than ten. The chain combines TRBV4-1 with TRBJ2-7; tentative D call: TRBD2 (6 bases). The germline V and J ends were trimmed by 3 bases and 6 bases, with 21 bases remaining between them. The CDR3 consists of 16 residues. Germline V gene sequence: CDR1 MGHRA, CDR2 YSYEKL. CDR3 sequence (DNA): TGCGCCAGCAGCCAGGTTGCGAGCGGGCCCCTCGTCGAGCAGTACTTC. Its translation is CASSQVASGPLVEQYF.